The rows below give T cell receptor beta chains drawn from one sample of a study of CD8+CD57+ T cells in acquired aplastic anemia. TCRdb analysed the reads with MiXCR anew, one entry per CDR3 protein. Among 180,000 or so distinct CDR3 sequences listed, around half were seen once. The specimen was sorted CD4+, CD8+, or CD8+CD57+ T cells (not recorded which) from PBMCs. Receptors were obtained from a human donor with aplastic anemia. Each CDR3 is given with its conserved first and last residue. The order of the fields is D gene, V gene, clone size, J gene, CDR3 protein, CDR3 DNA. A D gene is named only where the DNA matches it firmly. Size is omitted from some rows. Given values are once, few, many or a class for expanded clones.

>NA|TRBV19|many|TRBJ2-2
CASRSIRGVVNTGELFF
TGTGCCAGTAGAAGCATACGAGGGGTGGTGAACACCGGGGAGCTGTTTTTT
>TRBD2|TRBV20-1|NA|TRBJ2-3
CSAGTSGGGTDTQYF
TGCAGTGCTGGGACTAGCGGGGGGGGCACAGATACGCAGTATTTT
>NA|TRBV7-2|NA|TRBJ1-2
CASSPSPSYGYTF
TGTGCCAGCAGCCCGTCCCCTAGCTATGGCTACACCTTC
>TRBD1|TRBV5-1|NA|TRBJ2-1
CASSSGQVGFYNEQFF
TGCGCCAGCAGCTCAGGACAGGTGGGGTTCTACAATGAGCAGTTCTTC
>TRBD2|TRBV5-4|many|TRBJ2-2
CASSSGTMMGTGELFF
TGTGCCAGCAGCTCCGGGACTATGATGGGTACCGGGGAGCTGTTTTTT
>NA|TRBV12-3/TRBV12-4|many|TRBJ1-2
CASSLNLGRSGYTF
TGTGCCAGCAGTTTAAATTTAGGGCGAAGTGGCTACACCTTC
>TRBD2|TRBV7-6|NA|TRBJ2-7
CASSLRISGRGAEQYF
TGTGCCAGCAGCTTAAGAATTAGCGGGAGAGGAGCCGAGCAGTACTTC
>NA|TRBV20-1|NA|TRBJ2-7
CSASFLKSSYEQYF
TGCAGTGCTAGCTTCTTAAAAAGCTCCTACGAGCAGTACTTC
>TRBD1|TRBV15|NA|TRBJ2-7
CATKTGGLYEQYF
TGTGCCACCAAGACAGGGGGCCTCTACGAGCAGTACTTC
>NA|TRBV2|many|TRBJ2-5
CASSVGGGLGETQYF
TGTGCCAGCAGTGTGGGGGGCGGCTTAGGGGAGACCCAGTACTTC
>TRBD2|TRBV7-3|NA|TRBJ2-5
CASSRQTSGQGTQYF
TGCGCCAGCAGCCGCCAAACTAGCGGACAAGGGACCCAGTACTTC
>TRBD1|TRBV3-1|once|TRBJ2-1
CASSQGTGGNEQFF
TGTGCCAGCAGCCAAGGGACAGGGGGCAATGAGCAGTTCTTC
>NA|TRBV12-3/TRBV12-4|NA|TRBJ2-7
CASTPPDSPEQYF
TGTGCCAGCACCCCCCCGGACAGTCCCGAGCAGTACTTC
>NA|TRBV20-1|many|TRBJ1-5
CSAKAGPLGSQPQHF
TGCAGTGCTAAGGCGGGACCGCTGGGAAGTCAGCCCCAGCATTTT
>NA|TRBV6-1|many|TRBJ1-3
CASEVGEVAGNTIYF
TGTGCCAGCGAGGTGGGAGAAGTCGCTGGAAACACCATATATTTT
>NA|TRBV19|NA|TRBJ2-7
CASTGGDYEQYF
TGTGCCAGTACGGGCGGGGACTACGAGCAGTACTTC
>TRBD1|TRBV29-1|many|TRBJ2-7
CSVADRGITYEQYF
TGCAGCGTTGCAGACAGGGGAATCACCTACGAGCAGTACTTC
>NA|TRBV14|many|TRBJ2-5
CASSSLWETQYF
TGTGCCAGCAGCTCCCTTTGGGAGACCCAGTACTTC
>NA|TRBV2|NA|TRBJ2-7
CASSAPGSSYEQYF
TGTGCCAGCAGTGCCCCCGGGAGCTCCTACGAGCAGTACTTC
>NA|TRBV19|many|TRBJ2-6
CASSFLPSGANVLTF
TGTGCCAGTAGTTTTCTACCCTCTGGGGCCAACGTCCTGACTTTC
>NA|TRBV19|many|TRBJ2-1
CASSINTQGEQFF
TGTGCCAGTAGTATCAACACCCAAGGAGAGCAGTTCTTC
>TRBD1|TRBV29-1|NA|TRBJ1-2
CSVAGTGGNYGYTF
TGCAGCGTAGCCGGGACAGGGGGTAACTATGGCTACACCTTC
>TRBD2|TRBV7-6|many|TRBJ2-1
CASSLSGTSGSVEQFF
TGTGCCAGCAGCTTATCCGGGACTAGCGGGAGTGTTGAGCAGTTCTTC
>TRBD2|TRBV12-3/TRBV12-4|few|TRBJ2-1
CASSPGREEQFF
TGTGCCAGCAGCCCGGGGAGGGAAGAGCAGTTCTTC
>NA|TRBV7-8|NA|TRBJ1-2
CASSRDQIPNYGYTF
TGCGCCAGCAGCCGCGACCAGATACCCAACTATGGCTACACCTTC
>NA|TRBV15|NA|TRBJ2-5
CATSRVGEGTETQYF
TGTGCCACCAGCAGAGTAGGTGAAGGGACGGAGACCCAGTACTTC
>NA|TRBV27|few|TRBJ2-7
CASSLGLSMGTYEQYF
TGTGCCAGCAGTTTAGGGCTCTCCATGGGGACCTACGAGCAGTACTTC
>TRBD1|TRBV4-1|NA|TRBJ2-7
CASSHGTGTGSYEQYF
TGCGCCAGCAGCCATGGTACTGGGACAGGCTCCTACGAGCAGTACTTC
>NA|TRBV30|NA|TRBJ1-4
CAWSGGTNEKLFF
TGTGCCTGGTCCGGAGGGACTAATGAAAAACTGTTTTTT
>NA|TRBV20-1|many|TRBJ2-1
CSARDITRVVADMSSYNEQFF
TGCAGTGCTAGAGATATTACGCGGGTGGTAGCGGATATGAGCTCCTACAATGAGCAGTTCTTC
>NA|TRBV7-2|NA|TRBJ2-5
CASSFLGGRETQYF
TGTGCCAGCAGCTTCCTGGGGGGCCGGGAGACCCAGTACTTC
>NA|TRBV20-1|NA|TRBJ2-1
CSARRDTYNEQFF
TGCAGTGCTAGACGGGATACCTACAATGAGCAGTTCTTC
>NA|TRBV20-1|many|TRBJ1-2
CSAREQITNYGYTF
TGCAGTGCTAGGGAGCAGATAACTAACTATGGCTACACCTTC
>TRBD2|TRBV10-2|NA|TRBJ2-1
CASSERGPSYNEQFF
TGCGCCAGCAGCGAGCGGGGCCCCTCCTACAATGAGCAGTTCTTC
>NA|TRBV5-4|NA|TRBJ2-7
CASSLTGHEQYF
TGTGCCAGCAGCTTGACCGGCCACGAGCAGTACTTC
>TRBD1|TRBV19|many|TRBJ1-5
CASTERTGRLQPQHF
TGTGCCAGTACCGAACGGACAGGGAGGTTACAGCCCCAGCATTTT
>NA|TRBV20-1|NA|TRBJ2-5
CSAITTQKTQYF
TGCAGTGCTATCACCACCCAGAAGACCCAGTACTTC
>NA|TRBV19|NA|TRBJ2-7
CARCTWEQYF
TGTGCCCGATGTACCTGGGAGCAGTACTTC
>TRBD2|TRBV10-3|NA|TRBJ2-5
CASRMTSFGAETQYF
TGTGCCAGCAGGATGACTAGCTTCGGAGCAGAGACCCAGTACTTC
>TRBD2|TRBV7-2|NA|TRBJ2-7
CATRTAGGYEQYF
TGTGCTACCAGGACAGCGGGAGGGTACGAGCAGTACTTC
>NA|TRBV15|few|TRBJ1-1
CATSFGGSFEAFF
TGTGCCACCAGCTTTGGAGGGAGCTTTGAAGCTTTCTTT
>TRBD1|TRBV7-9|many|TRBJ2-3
CAGQGIGTDTQYF
TGTGCCGGACAGGGTATTGGCACAGATACGCAGTATTTT
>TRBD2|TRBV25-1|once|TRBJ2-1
CASSNPGLAGAHNEQFF
TGTGCCAGCAGTAACCCTGGGCTAGCGGGAGCCCACAATGAGCAGTTCTTC
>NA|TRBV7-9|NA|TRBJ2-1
CASSWDWGQFF
TGTGCCAGCAGCTGGGACTGGGGGCAGTTCTTC
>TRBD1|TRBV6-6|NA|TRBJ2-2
CASSYLTGGSNAGELFF
TGTGCCAGCAGTTACCTCACAGGGGGTTCGAACGCCGGGGAGCTGTTTTTT
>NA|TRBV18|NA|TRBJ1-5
CASSPRRGGQPQHF
TGTGCCAGCTCACCGAGGAGGGGGGGTCAGCCCCAGCATTTT
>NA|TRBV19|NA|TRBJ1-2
CASSISPQGYTF
TGTGCCAGTAGTATAAGTCCCCAGGGCTACACCTTC
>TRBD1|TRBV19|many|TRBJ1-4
CASSLGGNREKLFF
TGTGCCAGTAGCCTAGGGGGCAATAGGGAAAAACTGTTTTTT
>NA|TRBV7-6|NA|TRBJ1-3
CASSPNQMNTIYF
TGTGCCAGCAGTCCGAACCAGATGAACACCATATATTTT
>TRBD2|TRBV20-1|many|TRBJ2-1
CSARAKTSGSYNEQFF
TGCAGTGCTAGAGCCAAGACTAGCGGGAGTTACAATGAGCAGTTCTTC
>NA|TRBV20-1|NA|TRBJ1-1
CSARAMEALF
TGCAGTGCTAGAGCTATGGAAGCTCTCTTT
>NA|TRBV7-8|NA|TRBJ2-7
CASSFADRKQYF
TGTGCCAGCAGCTTCGCGGACAGAAAGCAGTACTTC
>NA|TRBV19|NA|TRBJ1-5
CASSGGGNQPQHF
TGTGCCAGTAGCGGGGGAGGCAATCAGCCCCAGCATTTT
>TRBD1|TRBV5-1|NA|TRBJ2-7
CASSLRTGVYEQYF
TGCGCCAGCAGCTTGAGGACAGGAGTATACGAGCAGTACTTC
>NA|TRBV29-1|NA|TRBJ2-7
CSVHGASSYEQYF
TGCAGCGTTCACGGGGCCAGCTCCTACGAGCAGTACTTC
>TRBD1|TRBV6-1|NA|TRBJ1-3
CASRTQGDSGNTIYF
TGTGCCAGCAGGACACAGGGGGACTCTGGAAACACCATATATTTT
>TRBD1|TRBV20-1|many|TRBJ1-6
CSASMGQNSPLHF
TGCAGTGCTAGCATGGGACAGAATTCACCCCTCCACTTT
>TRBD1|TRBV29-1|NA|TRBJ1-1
CSARGGPGTEAFF
TGCAGCGCTAGAGGGGGCCCAGGGACTGAAGCTTTCTTT
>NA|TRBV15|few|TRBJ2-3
CATSRDRGADTQYF
TGTGCCACCAGCAGAGACAGGGGTGCAGATACGCAGTATTTT
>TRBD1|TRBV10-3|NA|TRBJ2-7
CAISDPTGGLYEQYF
TGTGCCATCAGTGATCCGACAGGGGGCTTGTACGAGCAGTACTTC